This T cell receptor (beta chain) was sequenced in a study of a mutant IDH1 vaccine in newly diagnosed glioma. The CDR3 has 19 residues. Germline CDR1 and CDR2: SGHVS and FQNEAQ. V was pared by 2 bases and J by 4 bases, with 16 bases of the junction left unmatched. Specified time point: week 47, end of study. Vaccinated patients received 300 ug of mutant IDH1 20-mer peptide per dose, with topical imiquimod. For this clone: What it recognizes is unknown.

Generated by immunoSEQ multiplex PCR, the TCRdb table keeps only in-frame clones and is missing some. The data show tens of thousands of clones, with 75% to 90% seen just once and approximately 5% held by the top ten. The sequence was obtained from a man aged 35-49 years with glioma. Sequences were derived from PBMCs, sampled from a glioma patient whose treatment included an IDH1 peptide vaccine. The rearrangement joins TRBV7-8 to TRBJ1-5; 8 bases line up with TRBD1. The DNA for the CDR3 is TGTGCCAGCAGCTTAACAGGGGGGGAGCTAGGAGCTCGGAATCAGCCCCAGCATTTT. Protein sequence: CASSLTGGELGARNQPQHF.